These 26 T cell receptor beta chains share one sample of origin, sequenced in a study of PD-1 blockade in mismatch repair-deficient tumors. Using immunoSEQ multiplex PCR, the repertoire was profiled, and TCRdb retains in-frame clones only, with some absent. The sample has about 79,000 clones, approximately 81% seen once; the top ten hold less than 6%. This specimen consisted of peripheral blood, obtained 44 weeks after starting pembrolizumab. These receptors all come from an adult with mismatch repair-deficient cancer.

The chain employs TRBV7-2 and TRBJ1-2; D gene uncertain. V was trimmed by 1 base and J by 6 bases, leaving 15 bases between them. Per the germline V gene, CDR1 is SGHTA and CDR2 is FQGNSA. The CDR3 consists of 15 residues. CDR3 sequence reads: CASSLEAPPSHGYTF. The CDR3 bases are TGTGCCAGCAGCTTAGAAGCACCTCCCAGCCATGGCTACACCTTC.

As regards this clone: Other DNA sequences from this sample encode an identical CDR3 as well. V gene TRBV9 combines with J gene TRBJ2-3; possibly TRBD2 for D (5 bases). CDR3 length: 14 residues. V was cut by 0 bases and J by 3 bases, with 8 bases left in between. Germline V gives CDR1 SGDLS, CDR2 YYNGEE. The CDR3 protein is CASSVEGATDTQYF. DNA of the CDR3: TGTGCCAGCAGCGTAGAGGGAGCAACAGATACGCAGTATTTT.

V usage is TRBV4-3 and J usage is TRBJ1-5, with a weak D call TRBD1 (5 bases). V gave up 1 base and J gave up 9 bases, with 10 bases separating them. CDR1 and CDR2 from the germline V gene are LGHNA and YSLEER. This CDR3 is built from 13 residues. The CDR3 coding sequence is TGCGCCAGCAGCCAAGGTTGGGGGATGCCCCAGCATTTT. This encodes CASSQGWGMPQHF.

The chain employs TRBV6-5 and TRBJ2-5, with D perhaps TRBD2 (5 bases). The CDR3 length is 12 residues. Trimming stripped 6 bases from V and 5 bases from J, with 10 bases between. Per germline, CDR1 MNHEY and CDR2 SVGAGI. The CDR3 loop is CASRGLRETQYF. The DNA of the CDR3 is TGTGCCAGCAGAGGACTTCGGGAGACCCAGTACTTC.

The V and J genes are TRBV11-3 and TRBJ2-2; no clear D gene. Per germline, CDR1 SGHNT and CDR2 YENEEA. The germline V and J ends were trimmed by 5 bases and 3 bases, with 7 bases remaining between them. The CDR3 is made up of 13 amino acids. CDR3 nucleotide sequence: TGTGCCAGCAGCCTTCAAGACACCGGGGAGCTGTTTTTT. This codes for CASSLQDTGELFF.

J is TRBJ2-5 and V is TRBV5-1, with a possible D match to TRBD2 (7 bases). V was clipped by 4 bases and J by 2 bases, with 15 bases between them. The CDR3 is 15 amino acids. The germline V gene has CDR1 SGHRS and CDR2 YFSETQ. Here the CDR3 DNA reads TGCGCCAGCAGCCTTCCGAGGGGGGGACAAGAGACCCAGTACTTC. As protein: CASSLPRGGQETQYF.

The V and J genes are TRBV7-9 and TRBJ1-5; 9 nucleotides match TRBD1. In germline, CDR1 is SEHNR, CDR2 FQNEAQ (reference sequence). The V and J ends lost 1 base and 3 bases, in that order; junction bases with no gene match: 4. The CDR3 contains 16 residues. The CDR3 here is CASSLVTGGINQPQHF. Here the CDR3 DNA reads TGTGCCAGCAGCTTAGTGACAGGGGGGATCAATCAGCCCCAGCATTTT.

The chain links TRBV15 to TRBJ2-1, with D perhaps matching TRBD2 (6 bases). This CDR3 has 17 amino acids. Looked up from germline, CDR1 is LNHNV and CDR2 is YYDKDF (reference sequence). Trimming left V 5 bases short and J 0 bases short, with 17 bases between. The CDR3 DNA reads TGTGCCACCAGCTCCGGGGGACCCCAAAGCTCCTACAATGAGCAGTTCTTC. Translating it yields CATSSGGPQSSYNEQFF.

V and J are TRBV5-1 and TRBJ2-7; no clear D. CDR3 size: 11 residues. Germline-derived CDR1 and CDR2 are SGHRS and YFSETQ. V dropped 3 bases and J dropped 6 bases, with 7 bases sitting between them. CDR3 region: CASSSQLEQYF. In DNA form, the CDR3 reads TGCGCCAGCAGCTCCCAGCTCGAGCAGTACTTC.

The chain employs TRBV7-2 and TRBJ2-7; 7 bases are shared with TRBD2. Germline V lookup: CDR1 SGHTA, CDR2 FQGNSA. This CDR3 contains 16 residues. V trimming: 3 bases; J trimming: 0 bases; junction bases outside the gene matches: 8. This CDR3 reads CASSFGGITYSYEQYF. The CDR3 region has the DNA TGTGCCAGCAGCTTCGGGGGGATTACATACTCCTACGAGCAGTACTTC.

This rearrangement joins TRBV6-5 to TRBJ1-1; D remains unclear. The CDR3 extends over 14 amino acids. V was trimmed by 0 bases and J by 4 bases, leaving 9 bases between them. Germline CDR1 is MNHEY and CDR2 is SVGAGI. The CDR3 nucleotides are TGTGCCAGCAGTTACTCGAAGGTGGGCACTGAAGCTTTCTTT. This sequence encodes CASSYSKVGTEAFF.

CDR3 sequence (DNA): TGTGCCAGCAGCAGCCGACTCTCTGGAAACACCATATATTTT. It codes for CASSSRLSGNTIYF. V usage is TRBV11-2 and J usage is TRBJ1-3; D gene uncertain. Trimming took 5 bases from V and 0 from J, leaving 8 bases between them. Germline V CDR1 and CDR2: SGHAT, FQNNGV. This CDR3 is 14 amino acids long.

This clone was observed once. A much larger clone differs from this one at a single base, so this may be a read error. V is TRBV7-7 and J is TRBJ2-7; no clear D gene. CDR3 length: 13 amino acids. Looked up from germline, CDR1 is SSHAT and CDR2 is FNYEAQ (reference sequence). This chain's CDR3 is CANSLRLGYEQYF. CDR3 DNA sequence: TGTGCTAACAGCTTACGTCTGGGGTACGAGCAGTACTTC. Drawing the rest from reference TRBV7-7 and TRBJ2-7, the complete variable domain is GAGVSQSPRYKVTKRGQDVTLRCDPISSHATLYWYQQALGQGPEFLTYFNYEAQPDKSGLPSDRFSAERPEGSISTLTIQRTEQRDSAMYRCANSLRLGYEQYFGPGTRLTVT.

The J gene is TRBJ2-1, the V gene TRBV5-1, with 9 bases aligning to TRBD1. With V trimmed by 4 bases and J by 8 bases, 13 bases remained unmatched. Germline values: CDR1 SGHRS, CDR2 YFSETQ. The CDR3 loop spans 16 amino acids. CDR3 in amino acids: CASSRDRVDNYHEQFF. Written as DNA, the CDR3 is TGCGCCAGCAGCCGGGACAGGGTCGATAATTACCATGAGCAGTTCTTC.

This clone has a handful of counts. The chain combines TRBV6-5 with TRBJ2-7; possible D gene TRBD1, 6 bases. Germline V gives CDR1 MNHEY, CDR2 SVGAGI. The CDR3 extends over 14 amino acids. Deletions cut 6 bases from V and 2 bases from J, with 14 bases between. CDR3 amino acids: CASRPTGTTYEQYF. The CDR3, as DNA: TGTGCCAGCAGGCCAACAGGGACCACCTACGAGCAGTACTTC.

This chain uses TRBV30 with TRBJ2-3; TRBD2 aligns across 14 bases. V shed 3 bases, J shed 6 bases, and the junction held 2 bases outside the gene matches. Germline CDR1 is GTSNPN and CDR2 is SVGIG (reference sequence). This CDR3 contains 14 residues. The CDR3 is CAWRGLAGVDTQYF. In DNA form, the CDR3 reads TGTGCCTGGAGGGGACTAGCGGGAGTGGATACGCAGTATTTT.

This chain joins TRBV7-9 and TRBJ1-1; D is uncertain. The CDR3 is 13 amino acids. Between the trimmed V and J ends, which lost 2 bases and 0 bases, there was a span of 4 bases. Germline V CDR1 and CDR2: SEHNR, FQNEAQ (reference sequence). Written as DNA, the CDR3 is TGTGCCAGCAGCTTATCGGTGAACACTGAAGCTTTCTTT. Translated, it gives CASSLSVNTEAFF.

V is TRBV25-1 and J is TRBJ2-1; D may be TRBD1 (7 bases). The germline CDR1 and CDR2 sequences are MGHDK and SYGVNS. V lost 4 bases, J lost 2 bases, and 15 bases lay in between. This CDR3 contains 16 residues. CDR3 nucleotides: TGTGCCAGCAGTGCCTCTGGAGGGGGCCCCTACAATGAGCAGTTCTTC. Protein product: CASSASGGGPYNEQFF. Full variable domain (remainder filled in from reference TRBV25-1 and TRBJ2-1): EADIYQTPRYLVIGTGKKITLECSQTMGHDKMYWYQQDPGMELHLIHYSYGVNSTEKGDLSSESTVSRIRTEHFPLTLESARPSHTSQYLCASSASGGGPYNEQFFGPGTRLTVL.

The gene calls are TRBV5-5 and TRBJ2-3, with TRBD1 matching 8 bases. Germline V gene data show CDR1 as SGHKS and CDR2 as YYEKEE (reference sequence). This CDR3 region has 15 residues. Losses at the gene ends were 4 bases for V and 2 bases for J; bases not matched to a gene: 6. The CDR3 region is CASSPRQGLTDTQYF. CDR3 DNA: TGTGCCAGCAGCCCGAGACAGGGGCTCACAGATACGCAGTATTTT.

The rearrangement joins TRBV27 to TRBJ2-2, with 9 bases lining up with TRBD1. The CDR3 totals 15 residues. The V and J ends lost 5 bases and 8 bases, in that order; junction bases with no gene match: 9. The V gene's germline CDR1 is MNHEY and CDR2 SMNVEV (reference sequence). The CDR3 bases are TGTGCCAGCAGTCCAAACGGACAGGGGAAGGGGGAGCTGTTTTTT. Its translation: CASSPNGQGKGELFF.

Only one count was recorded for this clone. The germline gene is not matched at one end of the junction; a read error may be the cause. The chain recombines TRBV7-7 with TRBJ2-5; possible D gene TRBD2, 5 bases. Looked up from germline, CDR1 is SSHAT and CDR2 is FNYEAQ (reference sequence). The CDR3 sequence is 14 residues long. The CDR3 sequence: CASSLAPVGETQYF. For the CDR3, the DNA is TGTGCTAGCAGCTTAGCGCCGGTGGGGGAGACCCAGTACTTC.

This rearrangement joins TRBV5-1 to TRBJ1-1; D remains unclear. CDR3 length equals 14 residues. In germline, CDR1 is SGHRS, CDR2 YFSETQ. V lost 1 base and J 2 bases, leaving 9 bases between the germline ends. The CDR3 DNA is TGCGCCAGCAGCTTGCTCGGGCAAAACACTGAAGCTTTCTTT. Its protein is CASSLLGQNTEAFF.

This clone was counted a few times. The CDR3 sequence: CASSLGTGAYEQYF. In nucleotides, the CDR3 is TGTGCCAGCAGCTTAGGGACAGGGGCCTACGAGCAGTACTTC. This chain joins TRBV7-9 and TRBJ2-7; 9 bases are a match to TRBD1. Germline-derived CDR1 and CDR2 are SEHNR and FQNEAQ (reference sequence). The V segment lost 1 base and the J segment 2 bases; nucleotides outside the gene matches: 0. The CDR3 has 14 residues.

V is TRBV7-2 and J is TRBJ2-5, with 7 nucleotides matching TRBD1. The CDR3 has 13 amino acids. V shed 5 bases and J 13 bases; nucleotides not matched to a gene: 13. Germline CDR1 and CDR2: SGHTA and FQGNSA. The CDR3 coding sequence is TGTGCCAGCAGCCAGGCGGTTGACAGGGCAGGGTACTTC. This codes for CASSQAVDRAGYF.

This clone was counted once. The chain joins TRBV14 to TRBJ1-5; D is uncertain. The CDR3 sequence is 14 residues long. CDR1 and CDR2 (germline): SGHDN, FVKESK. The germline V and J ends were trimmed by 1 base and 3 bases, with 7 bases remaining between them. The CDR3 region is CASSQAGVNQPQHF. The CDR3 DNA sequence: TGTGCCAGCAGCCAAGCTGGGGTCAATCAGCCCCAGCATTTT.

This clone was observed a handful of times. The chain couples TRBV7-2 to TRBJ2-4; 10 nucleotides match TRBD1. The CDR3 extends over 19 amino acids. The germline gives CDR1 SGHTA, CDR2 FQGNSA. The trim removed 5 bases at V and 1 base at J, leaving 14 bases unmatched. The CDR3 spells CASSPSSGTGVLAKNIQYF. CDR3 in DNA: TGTGCCAGCAGCCCGAGTTCCGGGACAGGGGTATTGGCCAAAAACATTCAGTACTTC. The full variable domain, rest sourced from reference TRBV7-2 and TRBJ2-4, is GAGVSQSPSNKVTEKGKDVELRCDPISGHTALYWYRQSLGQGLEFLIYFQGNSAPDKSGLPSDRFSAERTGGSVSTLTIQRTQQEDSAVYLCASSPSSGTGVLAKNIQYFGAGTRLSVL.